Presented here are 20 T cell receptor beta chains from one specimen sequenced in a study of PD-1 blockade in mismatch repair-deficient tumors. Here immunoSEQ multiplex PCR was the method, and the copy in TCRdb shows in-frame clones only, minus some. The table shows more than 95,000 clones, with 86% occurring only once. The starting material was peripheral blood, obtained 44 weeks after starting pembrolizumab. Source of these receptors: an adult with mismatch repair-deficient cancer.

The gene calls are TRBV28 and TRBJ1-1; D unclear. Germline-derived CDR1 and CDR2 are MDHEN and SYDVKM. The length of the CDR3 is 13 residues. The V gene lost 5 bases and the J gene lost 2 bases, with 9 bases spanning the gap. The CDR3 nucleotides are TGTGCCAGCAGTCCACAATTTAACACTGAAGCTTTCTTT. This codes for CASSPQFNTEAFF. Full variable domain (outside the CDR3, taken from reference TRBV28 and TRBJ1-1): DVKVTQSSRYLVKRTGEKVFLECVQDMDHENMFWYRQDPGLGLRLIYFSYDVKMKEKGDIPEGYSVSREKKERFSLILESASTNQTSMYLCASSPQFNTEAFFGQGTRLTVV.

The chain carries TRBV11-2 and TRBJ1-4; 7 nucleotides agree with TRBD1. V lost 5 bases, J lost 8 bases, and 11 bases stayed unmatched. Germline values: CDR1 SGHAT, CDR2 FQNNGV. The CDR3 is made up of 15 amino acids. The CDR3 spells CASSHWTGNVEKLFF. DNA for the CDR3: TGTGCCAGCAGCCACTGGACAGGAAACGTGGAAAAACTGTTTTTT. Looking up the rest from reference TRBV11-2 and TRBJ1-4 gives the full variable domain: EAGVAQSPRYKIIEKRQSVAFWCNPISGHATLYWYQQILGQGPKLLIQFQNNGVVDDSQLPKDRFSAERLKGVDSTLKIQPAKLEDSAVYLCASSHWTGNVEKLFFGSGTQLSVL.

The chain combines TRBV6-5 with TRBJ2-7; D may correspond to TRBD1 or TRBD2 (5 bases each). V dropped 6 bases and J dropped 3 bases, with 9 bases sitting between them. Germline-derived CDR1 and CDR2 are MNHEY and SVGAGI. The CDR3 consists of 12 residues. The CDR3 sequence is CASSRDGYEQYF. In DNA, the CDR3 is TGTGCCAGCAGCCGGGACGGCTACGAGCAGTACTTC.

The rearrangement uses TRBV2 and TRBJ2-2; 9 bases line up with TRBD1. The CDR3 contains 15 residues. Germline CDR1 is SNHLY and CDR2 is FYNNEI. The junction had 6 bases not matched to a gene; V was cut back by 4 bases and J by 6 bases. In DNA form, the CDR3 reads TGTGCCAGCAGTGTAAACAGGGGGCAAGCCGGGGAGCTGTTTTTT. Translating it yields CASSVNRGQAGELFF.

The V gene is TRBV13, the J gene TRBJ1-4; TRBD1 is a possible D gene (5 bases). This CDR3 comprises 12 residues. V shed 5 bases and J shed 5 bases, with 6 bases lying between them. CDR1 is PRHDT and CDR2 is FYEKMQ in the germline V gene (reference sequence). CDR3 sequence (DNA): TGTGCCAGCAGCAGGGGAAATGAAAAACTGTTTTTT. This gives the protein CASSRGNEKLFF.

This clone was seen once. J is TRBJ2-7 and V is TRBV7-2; the D gene is possibly TRBD1 (6 bases). Per the germline V gene, CDR1 is SGHTA and CDR2 is FQGNSA. The CDR3 has 14 amino acids. The V end was cut by 3 bases, the J end by 4 bases, with 13 bases between. In DNA form, the CDR3 reads TGTGCCAGCAGCTTCCTACAGGGTGGGTACGAGCAGTACTTC. Its protein product is CASSFLQGGYEQYF.

This clone occurred once. The rearrangement links TRBV6-5 to TRBJ2-7, with 7 bases aligning to TRBD1. This CDR3 spans 15 amino acids. Losses at the gene ends were 2 bases for V and 0 bases for J; bases not matched to a gene: 4. Germline V CDR1 and CDR2: MNHEY, SVGAGI. CDR3 coding DNA: TGTGCCAGCAGTTACACAGGGGCGAGCTCCTACGAGCAGTACTTC. Residues: CASSYTGASSYEQYF.

V gene TRBV29-1 combines with J gene TRBJ2-1, with a weak D call TRBD2 (6 bases). Trimming removed 4 bases at V and 8 bases at J, with 12 bases between. This CDR3 comprises 12 residues. The germline V gene encodes CDR1 SQVTM and CDR2 ANQGSEA. CDR3 DNA: TGCAGCGTTGTCGTTTTAGCGGATGAGCAGTTCTTC. This encodes CSVVVLADEQFF.

This clone was detected once. The genes are TRBV11-1 and TRBJ2-5, with 7 nucleotides matching TRBD2. The germline CDR1 and CDR2 sequences are SGHAT and FQDESV (reference sequence). Germline trimming cut 7 bases from V and 3 bases from J; bases unmatched to any gene: 11. The CDR3 consists of 15 residues. The CDR3 here is CASTPVGAGEETQYF. Here the CDR3 DNA reads TGTGCCAGCACTCCCGTTGGGGCGGGAGAAGAGACCCAGTACTTC.

The chain couples TRBV6-6 to TRBJ1-5; D is uncertain. V was cut by 2 bases and J by 7 bases, with 6 bases left in between. CDR3 size: 12 residues. Germline CDR1 is MNHNY and CDR2 is SVGAGI (reference sequence). The CDR3 spells CASSYREQPQHF. DNA for the CDR3: TGTGCCAGCAGTTACAGGGAGCAGCCCCAGCATTTT.

The chain couples TRBV4-1 to TRBJ2-7, with TRBD2 identical over 7 bases. Trimming took 1 base from V and 9 from J; bases not matched to a gene: 6. The CDR3 consists of 13 residues. The germline V gene encodes CDR1 MGHRA and CDR2 YSYEKL. This CDR3 reads CASSQARESAQYF. For the CDR3, the DNA is TGCGCCAGCAGCCAAGCGCGGGAGTCTGCGCAGTACTTC.

J is TRBJ2-7 and V is TRBV18; 7 bases fit TRBD2. The CDR3 is 16 amino acids. Germline trimming cut 0 bases from V and 0 bases from J; bases unmatched to any gene: 5. In germline, CDR1 is KGHSH, CDR2 LQKENI. CDR3 loop: CASSPPVRGSSYEQYF. DNA for the CDR3: TGTGCCAGCTCACCACCGGTCCGCGGGAGCTCCTACGAGCAGTACTTC.

The chain employs TRBV10-3 and TRBJ1-2; the match to TRBD1 covers 12 bases. The ends lost 7 bases at V and 7 bases at J; junction bases unmatched: 7. The V gene's germline CDR1 is ENHRY and CDR2 SYGVKD. This CDR3 has 14 amino acids. The CDR3, as DNA: TGTGCCATCAATACGGGACAGGGGGCTAGTGGCTACACCTTC. Translation: CAINTGQGASGYTF.

This rearrangement joins TRBV6-1 to TRBJ1-4; TRBD1 is a possible D gene (5 bases). The CDR3 runs to 21 residues. Germline V gene sequence: CDR1 MNHNS, CDR2 SASEGT. V lost 0 bases to trimming and J lost 5 bases, with 28 bases between them. CDR3 coding DNA: TGTGCCAGCAGTGAAGCCTCAGGCCGGGAGGGACTAAGATGGTGGAATGAAAAACTGTTTTTT. Amino acid sequence: CASSEASGREGLRWWNEKLFF.

This chain joins TRBV7-2 and TRBJ2-7; TRBD1 might be the D (6 bases). With 5 bases removed from V and 4 bases from J, the gap between germline ends came to 15 bases. The CDR3 contains 14 residues. Germline assignment: CDR1 SGHTA and CDR2 FQGNSA. The CDR3, as DNA: TGTGCCAGCAGCCCTTGGACAGCACCTTACGAGCAGTACTTC. Encoded protein: CASSPWTAPYEQYF. The full variable domain, with the rest looked up from reference TRBV7-2 and TRBJ2-7, is GAGVSQSPSNKVTEKGKDVELRCDPISGHTALYWYRQSLGQGLEFLIYFQGNSAPDKSGLPSDRFSAERTGGSVSTLTIQRTQQEDSAVYLCASSPWTAPYEQYFGPGTRLTVT.

CDR3 sequence reads: CASSSTIAGGEYNEQFF. CDR3 bases: TGTGCCAGCAGTTCAACAATAGCGGGAGGTGAATACAATGAGCAGTTCTTC. The chain links TRBV28 to TRBJ2-1; 10 bases are shared with TRBD2. This CDR3 is built from 17 residues. The germline V gene has CDR1 MDHEN and CDR2 SYDVKM. V shed 4 bases and J 4 bases; nucleotides not matched to a gene: 10.

V gene TRBV4-2 combines with J gene TRBJ2-7; TRBD1 agrees at 10 bases. The germline CDR1 and CDR2 sequences are LGHNA and YNFKEQ. Germline trimming cut 1 base from V and 4 bases from J; bases unmatched to any gene: 4. The CDR3 length is 15 residues. CDR3 region: CASSQAGTGVYEQYF. CDR3 bases: TGTGCCAGCAGCCAAGCCGGGACAGGGGTTTACGAGCAGTACTTC.

The chain employs TRBV7-2 and TRBJ2-1, with 12 bases aligning to TRBD2. The CDR3 is 17 residues long. Germline lookup yields CDR1 SGHTA and CDR2 FQGNSA. The V segment lost 1 base and the J segment 5 bases; nucleotides outside the gene matches: 6. The CDR3 loop is CASSLELAGGRNNEQFF. CDR3 DNA: TGTGCCAGCAGCTTAGAACTAGCGGGAGGACGCAACAATGAGCAGTTCTTC.

The chain has TRBV7-8 and TRBJ2-7; 7 nucleotides agree with TRBD2. There are 15 residues in the CDR3. V trimming: 0 bases; J trimming: 6 bases; junction bases outside the gene matches: 8. The germline CDR1 and CDR2 sequences are SGHVS and FQNEAQ. CDR3 loop: CASSLASGLTAEQYF. The CDR3 DNA reads TGTGCCAGCAGCTTAGCCTCGGGACTAACTGCCGAGCAGTACTTC.

This clone was recorded only once. J is TRBJ1-1 and V is TRBV5-4; D unresolved. Trimming shortened V by 4 bases and J by 0 bases, and 7 bases separated the two germline ends. Germline-derived CDR1 and CDR2 are SGHNT and YYREEE (reference sequence). CDR3 length equals 13 residues. The CDR3, as DNA: TGTGCCAGCAGCCCGGAGATGAACACTGAAGCTTTCTTT. Protein: CASSPEMNTEAFF.